This entry lists 28 T cell receptor beta chains sequenced from one sample in a study of blood T cell repertoires in COVID-19. Some clones are missing from TCRdb's copy, which holds only in-frame ones; the method was immunoSEQ multiplex PCR. The table shows around 300,000 clones, with roughly 85% occurring only once. Sample: peripheral blood. The receptor set was obtained from a human donor in a cohort sampled during active COVID-19.

The chain has TRBV24-1 and TRBJ1-5; unclear D gene. Trimming cost V 11 bases and J 2 bases, with 9 bases left between them. CDR1 is KGHDR, CDR2 SFDVKD, per germline. This CDR3 is built from 12 residues. The CDR3 DNA follows: TGTGCCAGCCAGTATGGCAATCAGCCCCAGCATTTT. Protein sequence: CASQYGNQPQHF.

V is TRBV5-6 and J is TRBJ1-2; the D gene is possibly TRBD1 (5 bases). Deletions cut 4 bases from V and 8 bases from J, with 15 bases between. The CDR3 has 13 residues. Germline CDR1 is SGHDT and CDR2 is YYEEEE. The CDR3 is CASSPGGYRGYTF. DNA of the CDR3: TGTGCCAGCAGCCCTGGGGGGTATCGAGGCTACACCTTC.

This chain joins TRBV6-1 and TRBJ2-7; D possibly corresponds to TRBD1 (5 bases). Germline V gene lookup returns CDR1 MNHNS and CDR2 SASEGT. The CDR3 is made up of 13 amino acids. V was cut by 0 bases and J by 5 bases, with 8 bases left in between. CDR3 sequence reads: CASSEAGLDEQYF. In DNA form, the CDR3 reads TGTGCCAGCAGTGAAGCGGGGCTGGACGAGCAGTACTTC.

The chain has TRBV30 and TRBJ1-1; TRBD1 matches 9 bases. The CDR3 spans 14 residues. From germline, CDR1 is GTSNPN and CDR2 SVGIG (reference sequence). The V gene end was trimmed by 3 bases and the J gene end by 4 bases; junction bases not matched to a gene: 6. The chain's CDR3 is CAWRRTGVATEAFF. CDR3 nucleotides: TGTGCCTGGAGGCGGACAGGGGTCGCCACTGAAGCTTTCTTT.

The V gene is TRBV18, the J gene TRBJ1-1; TRBD1 matches at 9 bases. With V trimmed by 3 bases and J by 5 bases, 4 bases remained unmatched. The CDR3 sequence is 14 residues long. CDR1 and CDR2 (germline): KGHSH, LQKENI. CDR3 DNA: TGTGCCAGCTCACCGGACAGGGGTGGGACTGAAGCTTTCTTT. Translating it yields CASSPDRGGTEAFF.

The chain recombines TRBV30 with TRBJ2-5; 9 bases align to TRBD2. This CDR3 comprises 13 residues. The trim removed 2 bases at V and 5 bases at J, leaving 3 bases unmatched. Germline assignment: CDR1 GTSNPN and CDR2 SVGIG (reference sequence). CDR3 in amino acids: CAWSTGTSETQYF. The DNA of the CDR3 is TGTGCCTGGAGTACCGGGACTAGCGAGACCCAGTACTTC.

The chain employs TRBV7-3 and TRBJ2-1, with D maybe TRBD2 (5 bases). There are 15 residues in the CDR3. Germline V gene lookup returns CDR1 SGHTA and CDR2 FQGTGA. Trimming cost V 5 bases and J 4 bases, with 15 bases left between them. Written as DNA, the CDR3 is TGTGCCAGCAGCCCTGTTGAGGGTTTTTACAATGAGCAGTTCTTC. Translated, it gives CASSPVEGFYNEQFF.

The chain couples TRBV24-1 to TRBJ2-1, with TRBD1 as a possible D gene (5 bases). The germline CDR1 and CDR2 sequences are KGHDR and SFDVKD. Between the trimmed V and J ends, which lost 7 bases and 10 bases, there was a span of 22 bases. This CDR3 is built from 15 residues. The CDR3 nucleotides are TGTGCCACCAGGGGCGACAGAACTGATACAATGGAGCAGTTCTTC. It yields the protein CATRGDRTDTMEQFF.

The chain recombines TRBV19 with TRBJ1-1; TRBD1 aligns across 7 bases. J was trimmed by 11 bases and V by 3 bases; bases with no gene match: 18. This CDR3 has 16 amino acids. Looked up from germline, CDR1 is LNHDA and CDR2 is SQIVND (reference sequence). CDR3 sequence reads: CASSIPSLRAGQKAFF. The CDR3 DNA reads as TGTGCCAGTAGTATCCCCTCCCTTCGTGCGGGACAGAAGGCTTTCTTT.

The chain has TRBV9 and TRBJ2-3; 10 bases are a match to TRBD2. Germline CDR1 and CDR2: SGDLS and YYNGEE. The CDR3 has 15 amino acids. Trimming at V came to 4 bases and at J to 3 bases, leaving 5 bases not matched to a gene. The CDR3 coding sequence is TGTGCCAGCAGCCTCACTAGCGGGGTTACAGATACGCAGTATTTT. Amino acid sequence: CASSLTSGVTDTQYF.

The V and J genes are TRBV24-1 and TRBJ2-6; D might be TRBD1 (6 bases). This CDR3 is 17 amino acids long. Germline V gene sequence: CDR1 KGHDR, CDR2 SFDVKD. The V end was cut by 4 bases, the J end by 0 bases, with 12 bases between. CDR3 protein: CATSDPGTTSGANVLTF. As DNA, the CDR3 is TGTGCCACCAGTGACCCCGGGACAACCTCTGGGGCCAACGTCCTGACTTTC.

The J gene is TRBJ1-5, the V gene TRBV24-1; 8 bases line up with TRBD1. The CDR3 has 14 amino acids. Germline CDR1 reads KGHDR; CDR2 reads SFDVKD. V lost 10 bases to trimming and J lost 2 bases; unmatched junction nucleotides: 6. This CDR3 reads CATQGQGGNQPQHF. The DNA for the CDR3 is TGTGCCACGCAAGGACAGGGTGGCAATCAGCCCCAGCATTTT.

The rearrangement links TRBV5-4 to TRBJ1-6, with D perhaps TRBD1 (6 bases). The V and J ends lost 4 bases and 6 bases respectively, with 11 bases between them. The CDR3 covers 14 residues. Germline V CDR1 and CDR2: SGHNT, YYREEE (reference sequence). The CDR3 here is CASSGGQSNSPLHF. CDR3 nucleotides: TGTGCCAGCAGCGGAGGACAGAGTAATTCACCCCTCCACTTT.

This sequence joins TRBV7-9 and TRBJ2-1; a weak D match, TRBD1 (6 bases). CDR1 SEHNR and CDR2 FQNEAQ come from the germline V gene (reference sequence). The germline V and J ends were trimmed by 6 bases and 6 bases, with 18 bases remaining between them. The CDR3 sequence is 15 residues long. The CDR3 reads CASRVTGEAPNEQFF. CDR3 coding DNA: TGTGCCAGCAGGGTGACAGGAGAGGCCCCCAATGAGCAGTTCTTC. Together with reference TRBV7-9 and TRBJ2-1, the CDR3 gives the full variable domain: DTGVSQNPRHKITKRGQNVTFRCDPISEHNRLYWYRQTLGQGPEFLTYFQNEAQLEKSRLLSDRFSAERPKGSFSTLEIQRTEQGDSAMYLCASRVTGEAPNEQFFGPGTRLTVL.

The V and J genes are TRBV11-3 and TRBJ2-2; the match to TRBD2 covers 7 bases. The trim removed 7 bases at V and 0 bases at J, leaving 5 bases unmatched. Looked up from germline, CDR1 is SGHNT and CDR2 is YENEEA. This CDR3 has 15 residues. CDR3 sequence reads: CASNLGGTNTGELFF. CDR3 DNA sequence: TGTGCCAGCAACCTCGGGGGGACGAACACCGGGGAGCTGTTTTTT.

This chain uses TRBV13 with TRBJ2-7; no firm D call. Germline CDR1 PRHDT, CDR2 FYEKMQ (reference sequence). V was clipped by 1 base and J by 4 bases, with 11 bases between them. The CDR3 has 14 amino acids. The CDR3 DNA reads TGTGCCAGCAGCTTAGAGAACAGCAAGTACGAGCAGTACTTC. Translated, it gives CASSLENSKYEQYF.

The chain recombines TRBV12-3 or TRBV12-4 with TRBJ1-6, with D maybe TRBD1 (6 bases). The V and J ends lost 5 bases and 7 bases respectively, with 6 bases between them. This CDR3 comprises 12 residues. CDR3 sequence reads: CASSTGNSPLHF. The CDR3 DNA reads TGTGCCAGCAGTACAGGGAATTCACCCCTCCACTTT.

In nucleotides, the CDR3 is TGTGCCAGCAGCCCCCCCGGAGGATACGAGCAGTACTTC. It encodes CASSPPGGYEQYF. The chain has TRBV5-4 and TRBJ2-7; perhaps TRBD2 as D (5 bases). Germline assignment: CDR1 SGHNT and CDR2 YYREEE (reference sequence). This CDR3 is built from 13 residues. V shed 4 bases and J shed 4 bases, with 12 bases lying between them.

The chain employs TRBV20-1 and TRBJ2-5, with a possible D match to TRBD2 (5 bases). V was shortened by 3 bases and J by 4 bases, with 12 bases between the two germline ends. The CDR3 loop spans 13 amino acids. Germline values: CDR1 DFQATT, CDR2 SNEGSKA (reference sequence). DNA of the CDR3: TGCAGTGCTAGTTACACGGGAAGAGAGACCCAGTACTTC. It codes for CSASYTGRETQYF.

CDR3 coding DNA: TGCGCCAGCGGGGACAGATACTACGAGCAGTACTTC. It specifies CASGDRYYEQYF. V and J are TRBV10-2 and TRBJ2-7; TRBD1 matches at 7 bases. Germline CDR1 and CDR2: WSHSY and SAAADI. The length of the CDR3 is 12 residues. Trimming took 8 bases from V and 3 from J; bases not matched to a gene: 4.

CDR3 DNA sequence: TGTGCCAGCAGACCGGGTGGTAGCTCCGTGCAGTATTTT. Translation gives CASRPGGSSVQYF. The chain carries TRBV12-3 or TRBV12-4 and TRBJ2-3; D is unclear. Trimming pared 6 bases from V and 11 bases from J, leaving 18 bases between. This CDR3 comprises 13 residues.

The V gene is TRBV6-5, the J gene TRBJ1-5; D gene uncertain. The CDR3 spans 14 residues. Germline-derived CDR1 and CDR2 are MNHEY and SVGAGI. Trimming took off 0 bases at V and 4 bases at J, with 7 bases between the two ends. CDR3 in DNA: TGTGCCAGCAGTTACTCCGGGTTTAATCAGCCCCAGCATTTT. Protein: CASSYSGFNQPQHF.

The chain uses TRBV24-1 and TRBJ2-3; 8 bases line up with TRBD2. This CDR3 contains 18 residues. Per the germline V gene, CDR1 is KGHDR and CDR2 is SFDVKD. Trimming took 5 bases from V and 0 from J; bases not matched to a gene: 12. DNA of the CDR3: TGTGCCACCAGTGGCCCGGGGGGGCGGAGCCCTAGCACAGATACGCAGTATTTT. It encodes CATSGPGGRSPSTDTQYF.

The rearrangement uses TRBV24-1 and TRBJ1-4; possible D gene TRBD1, 5 bases. The ends were cut back, 3 bases at V and 6 bases at J, with 16 bases in the middle. The CDR3 consists of 16 residues. The germline V gene encodes CDR1 KGHDR and CDR2 SFDVKD. For the CDR3, the DNA is TGTGCCACCAGTGATCCCAATGGGGGGGAAGATGAAAAACTGTTTTTT. Protein: CATSDPNGGEDEKLFF.

The V gene is TRBV6-5, the J gene TRBJ1-6; perhaps TRBD1 as D (6 bases). CDR3 length equals 15 residues. Germline-derived CDR1 and CDR2 are MNHEY and SVGAGI. Between the trimmed V and J ends, which lost 0 bases and 13 bases, there was a span of 16 bases. CDR3: CASSYSGAVGEPLHF. For the CDR3, the DNA is TGTGCCAGCAGTTACTCGGGGGCCGTCGGTGAGCCCCTCCACTTT.

J is TRBJ2-2 and V is TRBV15; D not resolved. This CDR3 comprises 13 residues. Germline CDR1 LNHNV, CDR2 YYDKDF (reference sequence). Trimming cost V 1 base and J 7 bases, with 7 bases left between them. The CDR3 nucleotides are TGTGCCACCAGCAGAGTGGGCAGCGGGGAGCTGTTTTTT. Encoded protein: CATSRVGSGELFF.

The J gene is TRBJ2-1, the V gene TRBV11-2; 9 nucleotides align to TRBD1. Trimming at V came to 5 bases and at J to 8 bases, leaving 7 bases not matched to a gene. The germline V gene encodes CDR1 SGHAT and CDR2 FQNNGV. The CDR3 consists of 14 residues. For the CDR3, the DNA is TGTGCCAGCAGCGTCGGGACAGGGTATGATGAGCAGTTCTTC. It translates to CASSVGTGYDEQFF. The complete variable domain, with remaining parts taken from reference TRBV11-2 and TRBJ2-1, reads EAGVAQSPRYKIIEKRQSVAFWCNPISGHATLYWYQQILGQGPKLLIQFQNNGVVDDSQLPKDRFSAERLKGVDSTLKIQPAKLEDSAVYLCASSVGTGYDEQFFGPGTRLTVL.

The chain carries TRBV2 and TRBJ1-2; possible D gene TRBD1, 5 bases. The CDR3 length is 16 residues. Trimming removed 3 bases from V and 6 bases from J, with 20 bases in between. CDR1 and CDR2 (germline): SNHLY, FYNNEI. For the CDR3, the DNA is TGTGCCAGCAGTGAGAGGCCAAGATCGCAAGGGGATGGCTACACCTTC. Encoded protein: CASSERPRSQGDGYTF.